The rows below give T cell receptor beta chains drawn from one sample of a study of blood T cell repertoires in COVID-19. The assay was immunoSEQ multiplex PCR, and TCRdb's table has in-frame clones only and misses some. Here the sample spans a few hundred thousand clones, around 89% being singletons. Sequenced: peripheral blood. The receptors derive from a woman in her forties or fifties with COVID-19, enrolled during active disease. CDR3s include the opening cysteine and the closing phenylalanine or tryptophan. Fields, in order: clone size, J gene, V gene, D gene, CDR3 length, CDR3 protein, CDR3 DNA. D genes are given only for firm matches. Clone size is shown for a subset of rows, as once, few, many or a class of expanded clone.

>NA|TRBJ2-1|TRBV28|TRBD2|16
CASSFFGLAGANEQFF
TGTGCCAGCAGTTTTTTTGGACTAGCGGGAGCCAATGAGCAGTTCTTC
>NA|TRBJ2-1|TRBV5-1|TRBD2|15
CASSLGLAGNNEQFF
TGCGCCAGCAGCTTGGGGTTAGCGGGAAACAATGAGCAGTTCTTC
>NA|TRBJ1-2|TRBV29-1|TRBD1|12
CSGLDRDYGYTF
TGCAGCGGGCTGGACAGGGACTATGGCTACACCTTC
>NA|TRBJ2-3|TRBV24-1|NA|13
CATSDFRDTSQYF
TGTGCCACCAGTGATTTCCGGGACACAAGTCAGTATTTT
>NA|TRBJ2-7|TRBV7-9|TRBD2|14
CASSLGRGAYEQYF
TGTGCCAGCAGCTTAGGGCGGGGGGCGTACGAGCAGTACTTC
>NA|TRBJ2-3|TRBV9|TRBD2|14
CASSPSGGGDTQYF
TGTGCCAGCAGCCCTAGCGGAGGAGGAGATACGCAGTATTTT
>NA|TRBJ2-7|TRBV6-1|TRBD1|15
CASSEGGQQHYEQYF
TGTGCCAGCAGTGAAGGGGGACAGCAACACTACGAGCAGTACTTC
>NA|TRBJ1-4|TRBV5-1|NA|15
CASSLVGYENEKLFF
TGCGCCAGCAGCTTGGTCGGGTACGAAAATGAAAAACTGTTTTTT
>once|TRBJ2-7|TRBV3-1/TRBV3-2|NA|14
CASSHRGLLYEQYF
TGTGCCAGCAGCCACAGGGGCCTCCTCTACGAGCAGTACTTC
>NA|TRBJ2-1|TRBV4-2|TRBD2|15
CASSLLTSPDNEQFF
TGTGCCAGCAGCCTTCTGACTAGCCCCGACAATGAGCAGTTCTTC
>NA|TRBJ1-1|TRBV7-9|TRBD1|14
CASSLTGGGTEAFF
TGTGCCAGCAGCCTGACAGGGGGAGGGACTGAAGCTTTCTTT
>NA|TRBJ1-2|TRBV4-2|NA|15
CASSPRGSADYGYTF
TGTGCCAGCAGCCCTCGTGGCAGTGCAGACTATGGCTACACCTTC
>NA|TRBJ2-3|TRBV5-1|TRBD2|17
CASSLPLSGGRTDTQYF
TGCGCCAGCAGCCTACCCCTTAGCGGGGGCCGGACAGATACGCAGTATTTT
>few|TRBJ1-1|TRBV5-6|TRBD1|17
CASSLRLGQYLNTEAFF
TGTGCCAGCAGCCTGCGTTTGGGACAGTATTTGAACACTGAAGCTTTCTTT
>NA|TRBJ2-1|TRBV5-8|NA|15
CASSRGPSSYNEQFF
TGTGCCAGCAGCAGGGGTCCTAGCTCCTACAATGAGCAGTTCTTC
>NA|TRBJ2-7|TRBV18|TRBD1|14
CASSPGTGGHEQYF
TGTGCCAGCTCACCCGGGACAGGGGGCCACGAGCAGTACTTC
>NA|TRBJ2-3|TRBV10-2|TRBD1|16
CASRDRQGSSTDTQYF
TGCGCCAGCAGGGATCGACAGGGTTCTAGCACAGATACGCAGTATTTT
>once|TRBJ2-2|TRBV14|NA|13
CASSVQVVGELFF
TGTGCCAGCAGCGTACAGGTTGTCGGGGAGCTGTTTTTT
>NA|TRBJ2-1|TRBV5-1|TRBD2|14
CASSFSGSRYEQFF
TGCGCCAGCAGCTTTAGCGGGAGTAGGTATGAGCAGTTCTTC
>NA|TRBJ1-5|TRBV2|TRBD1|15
CASKLDRVRDQPQHF
TGTGCCAGCAAACTGGACAGGGTAAGGGATCAGCCCCAGCATTTT
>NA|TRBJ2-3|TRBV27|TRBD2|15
CASRTLAGVADTQYF
TGTGCCAGCAGGACTCTAGCGGGAGTCGCCGATACGCAGTATTTT
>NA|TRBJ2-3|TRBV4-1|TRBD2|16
CASSPGGSMSTDTQYF
TGCGCCAGCAGCCCGGGAGGATCCATGAGCACAGATACGCAGTATTTT
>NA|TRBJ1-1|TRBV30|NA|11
CAGGVHTEAFF
TGTGCCGGCGGGGTCCACACTGAAGCTTTCTTT
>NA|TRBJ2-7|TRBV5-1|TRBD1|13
CASSFRTGSEQYF
TGCGCCAGCAGCTTTCGGACAGGGTCCGAGCAGTACTTC
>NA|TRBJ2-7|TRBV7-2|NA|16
CASSPLRVTGTYEQYF
TGTGCCAGCAGCCCCCTAAGAGTCACGGGGACCTACGAGCAGTACTTC
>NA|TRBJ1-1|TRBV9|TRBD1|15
CASSVQGQGDTEAFF
TGTGCCAGCAGCGTGCAGGGACAGGGGGACACTGAAGCTTTCTTT
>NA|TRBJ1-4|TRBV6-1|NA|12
CASSDRVEKLFF
TGTGCCAGCAGTGACAGGGTTGAAAAACTGTTTTTT
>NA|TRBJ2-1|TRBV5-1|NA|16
CASSLALGRSYNEQFF
TGCGCCAGCAGCTTGGCCCTTGGGAGATCCTACAATGAGCAGTTCTTC
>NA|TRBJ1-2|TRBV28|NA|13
CASSLTEYYGYTF
TGTGCCAGCAGTTTAACCGAGTACTATGGCTACACCTTC
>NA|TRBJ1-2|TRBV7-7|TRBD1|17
CASSYLIPGQGNYGYTF
TGTGCTAGCAGCTACCTCATCCCGGGACAGGGAAACTATGGCTACACCTTC
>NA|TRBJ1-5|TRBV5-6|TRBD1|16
CASSLAGGFSNQPQHF
TGTGCCAGCAGCTTGGCAGGGGGCTTTAGCAATCAGCCCCAGCATTTT
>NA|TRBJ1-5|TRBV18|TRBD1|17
CASSPGRGTGGNQPQHF
TGTGCCAGCTCACCCGGTAGGGGGACAGGGGGCAATCAGCCCCAGCATTTT
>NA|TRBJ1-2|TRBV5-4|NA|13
CASSFRASPGYTF
TGTGCCAGCAGCTTCAGGGCCTCACCAGGCTACACCTTC
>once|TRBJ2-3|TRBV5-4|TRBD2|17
CASSSFRTSGMEDTQYF
TGTGCCAGCAGCTCCTTTCGGACTAGCGGGATGGAAGATACGCAGTATTTT
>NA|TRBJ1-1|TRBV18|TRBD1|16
CASSPRSGQGDTEAFF
TGTGCCAGCTCACCACGGAGTGGACAGGGGGATACTGAAGCTTTCTTT
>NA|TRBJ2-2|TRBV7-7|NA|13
CASSLVRNGELFF
TGTGCCAGCAGCTTAGTCCGTAACGGGGAGCTGTTTTTT
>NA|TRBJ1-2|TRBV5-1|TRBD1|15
CASSWGTGPNYGYTF
TGCGCCAGCAGCTGGGGGACAGGGCCTAACTATGGCTACACCTTC
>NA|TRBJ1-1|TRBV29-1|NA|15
CSVAARGGMNTEAFF
TGCAGCGTTGCGGCTCGGGGAGGGATGAACACTGAAGCTTTCTTT
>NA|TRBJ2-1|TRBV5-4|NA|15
CASRKSGWGDNEQFF
TGTGCCAGCCGAAAAAGCGGGTGGGGGGACAATGAGCAGTTCTTC
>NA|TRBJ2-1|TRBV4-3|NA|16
CASSQERHLSYNEQFF
TGCGCCAGCAGCCAAGAGCGGCACCTCTCCTACAATGAGCAGTTCTTC
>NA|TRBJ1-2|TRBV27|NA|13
CASSLSWADGYTF
TGTGCCAGCAGTTTATCTTGGGCAGATGGCTACACCTTC
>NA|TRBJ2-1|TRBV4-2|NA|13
CASSQDQYNEQFF
TGTGCCAGCAGCCAAGATCAGTACAATGAGCAGTTCTTC
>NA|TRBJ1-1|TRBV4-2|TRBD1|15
CASSQAGQVNTEAFF
TGTGCCAGCAGCCAAGCGGGACAGGTGAACACTGAAGCTTTCTTT
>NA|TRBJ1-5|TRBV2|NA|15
CASSDLAATFQPQHF
TGTGCCAGCAGTGATCTGGCGGCAACCTTTCAGCCCCAGCATTTT
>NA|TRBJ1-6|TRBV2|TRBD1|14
CASSVGQGHSPLHF
TGTGCCAGCAGTGTGGGACAGGGCCATTCACCCCTCCACTTT
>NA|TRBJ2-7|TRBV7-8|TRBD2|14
CASSLGTSSYEQYF
TGTGCCAGCAGCTTAGGGACTAGCAGCTACGAGCAGTACTTC
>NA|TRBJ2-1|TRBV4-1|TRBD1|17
CASSQRTGGMTYNEQFF
TGCGCCAGCAGCCAAAGGACAGGGGGGATGACCTACAATGAGCAGTTCTTC
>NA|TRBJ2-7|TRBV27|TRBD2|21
CASSSSPIGTSGTFNSYEQYF
TGTGCCAGCAGCTCTAGCCCAATTGGGACTAGCGGTACCTTTAACTCCTACGAGCAGTACTTC
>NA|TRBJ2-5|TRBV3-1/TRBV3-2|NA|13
CASSQSGAETQYF
TGTGCCAGCAGCCAATCGGGAGCGGAGACCCAGTACTTC
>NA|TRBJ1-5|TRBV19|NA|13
CASNPGGNQPQHF
TGTGCCAGTAACCCGGGGGGCAATCAGCCCCAGCATTTT